This is a list of T cell receptor beta chains from one sample in a study of cytotoxic CD8 clonotypes in ibrutinib-treated CLL. Assay: immunoSEQ multiplex PCR; the TCRdb copy retains only in-frame clones and omits some. Of approximately 300,000 clones in the sample, about 77% were seen once. The specimen was PBMCs, collected before ibrutinib treatment. The receptors derive from a human donor with chronic lymphocytic leukemia. The CDR3 runs from the conserved cysteine through the conserved F or W. D genes are given only for firm matches. Size is stated for part of the rows, as once, few or many counts, or as a class when the clone is expanded.

v_call	j_call	d_call	clone_size	cdr3_nt	cdr3_aa
TRBV5-1	TRBJ2-4	TRBD2	-	TGCGCCAGCACCCTGGGAACTAGCGCCGACAAAAACATTCAGTACTTC	CASTLGTSADKNIQYF
TRBV5-6	TRBJ2-7	-	-	TGTGCCAGCAGCCGGGACATCCCCTACGAGCAGTACTTC	CASSRDIPYEQYF
TRBV7-2	TRBJ2-1	-	-	TGTGCCAGCAGCTTAGACGCCGACTCCTACAATGAGCAGTTCTTC	CASSLDADSYNEQFF
TRBV4-1	TRBJ1-1	TRBD1	-	TGCGCCAGCAGCCAAGATTGGATCGGGACAGGGGCCATGAACACTGAAGCTTTCTTT	CASSQDWIGTGAMNTEAFF
TRBV30	TRBJ2-7	-	-	TGTGCCTGGAGCACTAAAACCTACGAGCAGTACTTC	CAWSTKTYEQYF
TRBV28	TRBJ1-1	-	-	TGTGCCAGCAGTTTAGCGTCTGAAGCTTTCTTT	CASSLASEAFF
TRBV28	TRBJ2-1	TRBD1	-	TGTGCCAGCAGTCCCCGCGACAGGGTGAACAATGAGCAGTTCTTC	CASSPRDRVNNEQFF
TRBV7-8	TRBJ2-5	-	-	TGTGCCAGCTCACCAAGGTGGGGTGCGGAGACCCAGTACTTC	CASSPRWGAETQYF
TRBV19	TRBJ1-1	-	-	TGTGCCAGTAAGCAGGGGTATTCTGAAGCTTTCTTT	CASKQGYSEAFF
TRBV2	TRBJ1-2	-	-	TGTGCCAGCGAGAGTACAGGGTATAACTATGGCTACACCTTC	CASESTGYNYGYTF
TRBV7-8	TRBJ2-4	-	-	TGTGCCAGCAGCTTCCGACAGGCCGATGGCATTCAGTACTTC	CASSFRQADGIQYF
TRBV19	TRBJ2-3	TRBD2	few	TGTGCCAGTAGTATTCCTAGCGGAGGTGGCACAGATACGCAGTATTTT	CASSIPSGGGTDTQYF
TRBV28	TRBJ1-2	-	-	TGTGCCAGCAAAAGGGGGGGGCGCCTCCTAAGCTATGGCTACACCTTC	CASKRGGRLLSYGYTF
TRBV30	TRBJ1-5	TRBD1	few	TGTGCCTGGCAACAGGGGACGGATCAGCCCCAGCATTTT	CAWQQGTDQPQHF
TRBV28	TRBJ1-2	-	-	TGTGCCAGCAGTAGGTCCTATGGCTACACCTTC	CASSRSYGYTF
TRBV29-1	TRBJ1-4	TRBD1	few	TGCAGCGCCTCCGGGACAGGAGGGGAAAAACTGTTTTTT	CSASGTGGEKLFF
TRBV5-1	TRBJ1-1	-	-	TGCGCCAGCAGCTTACAGGGAGCAGGGTACACTGAAGCTTTCTTT	CASSLQGAGYTEAFF